Shown below are 28 T cell receptor beta chains from a single sample sequenced in a study of blood T cell repertoires in COVID-19 (dated by TCRdb to the early 2020s). Libraries were built with the immunoSEQ multiplex PCR assay. TCRdb re-hosts the immuneACCESS table, in-frame sequences only. Its copies lack some clones; in the studies checked, an unresolved V gene accounts for under half of them, and the cause for the rest is not known. The sample includes some 200,000 clones, with about 86% observed a single time. The ten largest clonotypes hold 3.1% of the sample. Sequenced: PBMCs or T cells enriched from blood (not recorded which). These receptors all stem from a woman between 50 and 59 years old in a cohort exposed to, infected with or recovered from COVID-19 (not recorded which).

This chain joins TRBV5-1 and TRBJ1-4; the match to TRBD1 covers 7 bases. The germline gives CDR1 SGHRS, CDR2 YFSETQ. Losses at the gene ends were 0 bases for V and 8 bases for J; bases not matched to a gene: 7. The CDR3 extends over 15 amino acids. The CDR3 coding sequence is TGCGCCAGCAGCTTGGACAGGGGAATTGAGGAAAAACTGTTTTTT. Its translation: CASSLDRGIEEKLFF. Based on the CDR3 plus reference TRBV5-1 and TRBJ1-4, the full variable domain is KAGVTQTPRYLIKTRGQQVTLSCSPISGHRSVSWYQQTPGQGLQFLFEYFSETQRNKGNFPGRFSGRQFSNSRSEMNVSTLELGDSALYLCASSLDRGIEEKLFFGSGTQLSVL.

The chain links TRBV7-2 to TRBJ2-5, with 7 bases matching TRBD1. The CDR3 is 15 residues long. V shed 5 bases, J shed 0 bases, and the junction held 6 bases outside the gene matches. Germline V gives CDR1 SGHTA, CDR2 FQGNSA. The CDR3 sequence: CASSQPGTDQETQYF. The CDR3 nucleotides are TGTGCCAGCAGCCAACCGGGGACAGACCAAGAGACCCAGTACTTC.

The DNA for the CDR3 is TGTGCCAGCAGCTTGGGCCCGGGACAGATGAACACTGAAGCTTTCTTT. Protein product: CASSLGPGQMNTEAFF. This sequence joins TRBV5-4 and TRBJ1-1; TRBD1 agrees at 7 bases. The CDR3 runs to 16 residues. Germline CDR1 SGHNT, CDR2 YYREEE (reference sequence). V lost 0 bases and J lost 0; bases outside the gene matches: 5.

The table lists this clone with a few counts. This chain links TRBV2 with TRBJ2-3; D gene uncertain. Trimming cost V 6 bases and J 1 base, with 14 bases left between them. This CDR3 comprises 15 residues. Per the germline V gene, CDR1 is SNHLY and CDR2 is FYNNEI. In nucleotides, the CDR3 is TGTGCCAGCAGCCTTTTTTTACTGGGCACAGATACGCAGTATTTT. As protein: CASSLFLLGTDTQYF.

The chain joins TRBV7-8 to TRBJ2-7; TRBD1 is a possible D gene (6 bases). Between the trimmed V and J ends, which lost 5 bases and 2 bases, there was a span of 13 bases. This CDR3 has 14 amino acids. CDR1 SGHVS and CDR2 FQNEAQ come from the germline V gene. Here the CDR3 reads CASSRRDIPYEQYF. In DNA, the CDR3 is TGTGCCAGCAGCAGACGGGACATACCCTACGAGCAGTACTTC.

The J gene is TRBJ1-3, the V gene TRBV5-4; 8 nucleotides agree with TRBD1. There are 14 residues in the CDR3. V dropped 1 base and J dropped 4; count of bases not matched to a gene: 1. CDR1 is SGHNT, CDR2 YYREEE, per germline (reference sequence). The CDR3, as DNA: TGTGCCAGCAGCTTGAGACAGGGGGGAAACACCATATATTTT. As protein: CASSLRQGGNTIYF.

The chain recombines TRBV9 with TRBJ1-3, with 9 nucleotides matching TRBD1. The germline gives CDR1 SGDLS, CDR2 YYNGEE. This CDR3 has 16 residues. With 4 bases clipped from V and 2 bases from J, the junction kept 7 bases outside the gene matches. For the CDR3, the DNA is TGTGCCAGCAGCCGACAGGGGGGCTTAGCTGGAAACACCATATATTTT. This encodes CASSRQGGLAGNTIYF.

A remark on this clone: This CDR3 is also generated by other DNA sequences in the sample. This chain uses TRBV5-1 with TRBJ1-1; the D gene is possibly TRBD1 (6 bases). This CDR3 contains 13 residues. Trimming left V 5 bases short and J 1 base short, with 9 bases between. CDR1 is SGHRS, CDR2 YFSETQ, per germline. The CDR3 nucleotides are TGCGCCAGCAGTAGGACAGAGAACACTGAAGCTTTCTTT. Encoded protein: CASSRTENTEAFF. The whole variable domain, filled in from reference TRBV5-1 and TRBJ1-1, reads KAGVTQTPRYLIKTRGQQVTLSCSPISGHRSVSWYQQTPGQGLQFLFEYFSETQRNKGNFPGRFSGRQFSNSRSEMNVSTLELGDSALYLCASSRTENTEAFFGQGTRLTVV.

The chain employs TRBV30 and TRBJ2-5, with D possibly TRBD2 on 5 matching bases. V was clipped by 5 bases and J by 6 bases, with 19 bases between them. This CDR3 spans 14 amino acids. CDR1 is GTSNPN, CDR2 SVGIG, per germline (reference sequence). In nucleotides, the CDR3 is TGTGCCTGGTCAGAGACCGGGAATGGCAAGACCCAGTACTTC. This gives the protein CAWSETGNGKTQYF.

The chain recombines TRBV7-3 with TRBJ1-2; TRBD1 agrees at 8 bases. Per the germline V gene, CDR1 is SGHTA and CDR2 is FQGTGA. This CDR3 is built from 13 residues. The trim removed 5 bases at V and 3 bases at J, leaving 2 bases unmatched. CDR3 amino acids: CASSPTGDYGYTF. The CDR3 DNA sequence: TGTGCCAGCAGCCCGACAGGGGACTATGGCTACACCTTC.

The chain joins TRBV5-1 to TRBJ2-1, with 8 bases that match TRBD2. The CDR3 runs to 15 residues. CDR1 and CDR2 (germline): SGHRS, YFSETQ. The ends lost 1 base at V and 8 bases at J; junction bases unmatched: 8. The CDR3 protein is CASSLLAGGRDEQFF. The CDR3 nucleotides are TGCGCCAGCAGCTTGCTGGCGGGGGGCCGGGATGAGCAGTTCTTC.

The chain is built from TRBV5-1 and TRBJ1-2; 7 bases are a match to TRBD1. Trimming removed 2 bases from V and 5 bases from J; junction bases left unmatched: 3. CDR3 length: 13 residues. CDR1 is SGHRS, CDR2 YFSETQ, per germline. DNA of the CDR3: TGCGCCAGCAGCTTCGGGACAGCGTATGGCTACACCTTC. Its translation is CASSFGTAYGYTF.

The chain recombines TRBV7-2 with TRBJ2-2; D possibly corresponds to TRBD1 (5 bases). CDR1 and CDR2 (germline): SGHTA, FQGNSA. V lost 8 bases, J lost 6 bases, and 19 bases lay in between. CDR3 length equals 15 residues. CDR3 in DNA: TGTGCCAGCGGACAAGGACAACCCAGGGCCGGGGAGCTGTTTTTT. It is translated as CASGQGQPRAGELFF.

The chain recombines TRBV4-3 with TRBJ1-5; the D gene is possibly TRBD1 (5 bases). Trimming took off 1 base at V and 7 bases at J, with 8 bases between the two ends. The germline V gene encodes CDR1 LGHNA and CDR2 YSLEER. The CDR3 covers 13 residues. In DNA, the CDR3 is TGCGCCAGCAGCCAAGGTGGGGGGCAGCCCCAGCATTTT. Translation gives CASSQGGGQPQHF.

The chain recombines TRBV5-8 with TRBJ2-7; 7 positions agree with TRBD2. After removal of 2 bases from V and 3 bases from J, the junction contained 2 bases not matched to a gene. This CDR3 contains 13 residues. Germline values: CDR1 SGHTS, CDR2 YDEGEE. The CDR3: CASSLLANYEQYF. The CDR3 DNA follows: TGTGCCAGCAGCTTACTAGCGAACTACGAGCAGTACTTC.

The CDR3 spells CSVSWGGGNTEAFF. CDR3 nucleotides: TGCAGCGTTTCCTGGGGCGGGGGTAACACTGAAGCTTTCTTT. The V gene is TRBV29-1, the J gene TRBJ1-1; tentative D call: TRBD1 (5 bases). Germline V gene lookup returns CDR1 SQVTM and CDR2 ANQGSEA. With 5 bases removed from V and 2 bases from J, the gap between germline ends came to 15 bases. CDR3 size: 14 residues.

The chain employs TRBV30 and TRBJ1-5; no clear D gene. The ends were cut back, 1 base at V and 3 bases at J, with 7 bases in the middle. The germline gives CDR1 GTSNPN, CDR2 SVGIG (reference sequence). The CDR3 spans 13 residues. The CDR3 loop is CAWSARHNQPQHF. The CDR3 DNA reads TGTGCCTGGAGTGCCAGGCACAATCAGCCCCAGCATTTT.

The genes are TRBV6-2 or TRBV6-3 and TRBJ2-3, with 9 bases identical to TRBD1. The V and J ends lost 6 bases and 8 bases, in that order; junction bases with no gene match: 12. CDR1 and CDR2 (germline): MNHEY, SVGEGT. CDR3 length equals 15 residues. CDR3 residues: CASSQQGAGVATQYF. In DNA, the CDR3 is TGTGCCAGCAGCCAACAGGGGGCCGGGGTAGCTACGCAGTATTTT.

The rearrangement uses TRBV28 and TRBJ1-2, with a tentative D call TRBD1 (6 bases). This CDR3 comprises 15 residues. Germline assignment: CDR1 MDHEN and CDR2 SYDVKM. V lost 7 bases to trimming and J lost 5 bases, with 20 bases between them. The CDR3 bases are TGTGCCAGCACCAGAAAGGGGGAGCTAAGATATGGCTACACCTTC. This gives the protein CASTRKGELRYGYTF.

Note on this clone: The same CDR3 can be traced to other DNA sequences in this sample. The chain recombines TRBV15 with TRBJ1-2; D gene ambiguous. Germline V CDR1 and CDR2: LNHNV, YYDKDF (reference sequence). V was cut by 0 bases and J by 8 bases, with 7 bases left in between. The CDR3 has 12 residues. For the CDR3, the DNA is TGTGCCACCAGCAGAGATCGGGGAGGCTACACCTTC. This translates into CATSRDRGGYTF.

The gene calls are TRBV7-8 and TRBJ2-7; D ambiguous. Between the trimmed V and J ends, which lost 8 bases and 6 bases, there was a span of 14 bases. The CDR3 runs 12 residues. Germline lookup yields CDR1 SGHVS and CDR2 FQNEAQ. DNA of the CDR3: TGTGCCAGCGGCCCTGTCGGGTCCGAGCAGTACTTC. It encodes CASGPVGSEQYF.

The chain links TRBV10-3 to TRBJ2-7; maybe TRBD1 (6 bases). The germline V gene has CDR1 ENHRY and CDR2 SYGVKD. The CDR3 length is 10 residues. V lost 10 bases and J 7 bases, leaving 11 bases between the germline ends. This CDR3 is CATVGTEQYF. DNA for the CDR3: TGTGCCACCGTGGGGACAGAGCAGTACTTC.

This sequence joins TRBV3-1 (or the pseudogene TRBV3-2) and TRBJ2-1; 9 bases align to TRBD2. V dropped 6 bases and J dropped 4; count of bases not matched to a gene: 10. The germline gives CDR1 LGHDT, CDR2 YNNKEL (reference sequence). The length of the CDR3 is 16 residues. CDR3 amino acids: CASSPSSAGGYNEQFF. The CDR3 DNA is TGTGCCAGCAGTCCCTCCTCAGCGGGGGGTTACAATGAGCAGTTCTTC.

The V gene is TRBV4-1, the J gene TRBJ1-3; 9 nucleotides match TRBD1. The CDR3 extends over 18 amino acids. Germline V gene data show CDR1 as MGHRA and CDR2 as YSYEKL. The junction had 11 bases not matched to a gene; V was cut back by 5 bases and J by 0 bases. As DNA, the CDR3 is TGCGCCAGCAGCTTAATAGTTGGGACAGGGAACTCTGGAAACACCATATATTTT. Amino acids: CASSLIVGTGNSGNTIYF.

This clone was detected only a few times. The chain links TRBV4-2 to TRBJ1-1; possibly TRBD1 for D (6 bases). This CDR3 comprises 14 residues. V dropped 0 bases and J dropped 6 bases, with 11 bases sitting between them. Looked up from germline, CDR1 is LGHNA and CDR2 is YNFKEQ. CDR3 DNA sequence: TGTGCCAGCAGCCAAGATCAAGGGGGTTCTGAAGCTTTCTTT. Its translation is CASSQDQGGSEAFF.

V usage is TRBV19 and J usage is TRBJ1-2; a weak D match, TRBD1 (6 bases). The CDR3 has 14 amino acids. Germline CDR1 reads LNHDA; CDR2 reads SQIVND (reference sequence). Between the trimmed V and J ends, which lost 4 bases and 3 bases, there was a span of 12 bases. The CDR3 here is CASSRAAGDYGYTF. Here the CDR3 DNA reads TGTGCCAGTAGTAGAGCCGCAGGGGACTATGGCTACACCTTC.

V is TRBV21-1 and J is TRBJ1-2; the table names TRBD1, a call not compared with the DNA. TRBV21-1 is described as a pseudogene. The CDR3 is made up of 13 amino acids. The CDR3 DNA follows: TGTGCCAGCAGCAAAGGGGACAGCTATGGCTACACCTTC. It is translated as CASSKGDSYGYTF.

The rearrangement links TRBV3-1 (or the pseudogene TRBV3-2) to TRBJ1-2; weak D call: TRBD1 (6 bases). The germline CDR1 and CDR2 sequences are LGHDT and YNNKEL (reference sequence). The CDR3 length is 13 residues. V was trimmed by 1 base and J by 8 bases, leaving 11 bases between them. CDR3 region: CASSQVFQGGYTF. CDR3 nucleotide sequence: TGTGCCAGCAGCCAAGTCTTCCAGGGGGGCTACACCTTC.